This passage covers 28 T cell receptor beta chains from one sample sequenced in a study of T cells in localized non-small cell lung cancer. Assay used: immunoSEQ multiplex PCR; TCRdb lists only in-frame clones, some missing. Of about 74,000 clones listed, around 85% are singletons. Sequences were derived from peripheral blood, sampled before any cancer treatment. All receptors derive from a female donor older than 55 with stage I lung adenocarcinoma.

The genes are TRBV9 and TRBJ1-4; 7 bases are shared with TRBD1. V trimming: 1 base; J trimming: 2 bases; junction bases outside the gene matches: 2. The germline CDR1 and CDR2 sequences are SGDLS and YYNGEE. This CDR3 spans 15 amino acids. CDR3 nucleotides: TGTGCCAGCAGCGTATTACAGGGGACTAATGAAAAACTGTTTTTT. The encoded protein is CASSVLQGTNEKLFF.

This clone showed up just once. The J gene is TRBJ1-5, the V gene TRBV19, with D unresolved. In germline, CDR1 is LNHDA, CDR2 SQIVND (reference sequence). V was cut by 5 bases and J by 0 bases, with 11 bases left in between. This CDR3 is 15 amino acids long. The CDR3 protein is CASSQMGTSNQPQHF. The CDR3 nucleotides read TGTGCCAGTAGTCAGATGGGAACTAGCAATCAGCCCCAGCATTTT.

V and J are TRBV10-1 and TRBJ1-6; TRBD1 matches at 9 bases. CDR1 is WNHNN and CDR2 is SYGVQD in the germline V gene (reference sequence). This CDR3 has 19 amino acids. Trimming at V came to 6 bases and at J to 6 bases, leaving 18 bases not matched to a gene. The CDR3 nucleotides are TGCGCCAGCAGGGTTCCGGGACAGGGATCCCCCCCCCTTAATTCACCCCTCCACTTT. Translation gives CASRVPGQGSPPLNSPLHF.

The V call is TRBV7-2, the J call TRBJ1-5; D unresolved. There are 14 residues in the CDR3. Germline-derived CDR1 and CDR2 are SGHTA and FQGNSA. Trimming removed 5 bases at V and 3 bases at J, with 11 bases between. CDR3 in DNA: TGTGCCAGCAGCCCTTTGGGAACCAATCAGCCCCAGCATTTT. Translated: CASSPLGTNQPQHF.

The J gene is TRBJ1-6, the V gene TRBV5-1; D gene ambiguous. CDR3 length: 13 residues. The ends were cut back, 2 bases at V and 8 bases at J, with 8 bases in the middle. Germline CDR1 is SGHRS and CDR2 is YFSETQ. DNA of the CDR3: TGCGCCAGCAGCTTTAATCGGGATTCACCCCTCCACTTT. Translation gives CASSFNRDSPLHF.

The rearrangement uses TRBV19 and TRBJ2-2, with D perhaps TRBD1 (5 bases). V was shortened by 1 base and J by 3 bases, with 15 bases between the two germline ends. This CDR3 is built from 17 residues. Germline CDR1 and CDR2: LNHDA and SQIVND (reference sequence). The CDR3 nucleotides are TGTGCCAGTAGTATAGGGTTCGACAGACCCTACACCGGGGAGCTGTTTTTT. Its protein product is CASSIGFDRPYTGELFF.

The rearrangement links TRBV19 to TRBJ2-7, with 9 positions matching TRBD1. Germline assignment: CDR1 LNHDA and CDR2 SQIVND (reference sequence). This CDR3 has 13 residues. V shed 5 bases and J 7 bases; nucleotides not matched to a gene: 6. The DNA of the CDR3 is TGTGCCAGTAGTTACGGGACAGGGAGGGAGCAGTACTTC. This gives the protein CASSYGTGREQYF.

V usage is TRBV7-2 and J usage is TRBJ1-2, with a weak D call TRBD1 (6 bases). The germline V and J ends were trimmed by 6 bases and 0 bases, with 14 bases remaining between them. The CDR3 is made up of 15 amino acids. The germline gives CDR1 SGHTA, CDR2 FQGNSA. In nucleotides, the CDR3 is TGTGCCAGCAGACCCACAGGGTACACTAACTATGGCTACACCTTC. Translated, it gives CASRPTGYTNYGYTF.

The chain employs TRBV6-1 and TRBJ2-7; D remains unclear. The ends were cut back, 3 bases at V and 0 bases at J, with 0 bases in the middle. Per germline, CDR1 MNHNS and CDR2 SASEGT. The CDR3 consists of 11 residues. This CDR3 is CASSDSYEQYF. DNA of the CDR3: TGTGCCAGCAGTGACTCCTACGAGCAGTACTTC.

This clone has a handful of counts. The chain has TRBV5-1 and TRBJ2-3; D gene uncertain. The V end lost 1 base, the J end lost 1 base, and 10 bases lay between the germline ends. The length of the CDR3 is 15 residues. In germline, CDR1 is SGHRS, CDR2 YFSETQ. This chain's CDR3 is CASSLRAPGTDTQYF. CDR3 coding DNA: TGCGCCAGCAGCTTGCGAGCTCCGGGCACAGATACGCAGTATTTT.

The V gene is TRBV5-1, the J gene TRBJ2-4, with D hard to call. The CDR3 sequence is 16 residues long. Deletions cut 1 base from V and 0 bases from J, with 11 bases between. Germline values: CDR1 SGHRS, CDR2 YFSETQ. The CDR3 loop is CASSLSVGLAKNIQYF. The CDR3 coding sequence is TGCGCCAGCAGCTTGAGTGTAGGGTTAGCCAAAAACATTCAGTACTTC.

This clone was recorded only once. The chain links TRBV27 to TRBJ2-7, with 7 bases matching TRBD2. The CDR3 totals 15 residues. The V gene end was trimmed by 1 base and the J gene end by 3 bases; junction bases not matched to a gene: 6. Germline loops: CDR1 MNHEY, CDR2 SMNVEV (reference sequence). The DNA for the CDR3 is TGTGCCAGCAGTTTATGGGGAGGGGACGGCTACGAGCAGTACTTC. Translated, it gives CASSLWGGDGYEQYF.

V usage is TRBV4-2 and J usage is TRBJ2-7; 14 nucleotides line up with TRBD2. The CDR3 is made up of 21 amino acids. Germline assignment: CDR1 LGHNA and CDR2 YNFKEQ. Trimming at V came to 0 bases and at J to 3 bases, leaving 16 bases not matched to a gene. CDR3 in amino acids: CASSQDLPSGGLAGGNYEQYF. CDR3 sequence (DNA): TGTGCCAGCAGCCAAGATTTGCCGAGCGGAGGACTAGCGGGGGGAAACTACGAGCAGTACTTC.

The chain has TRBV5-1 and TRBJ2-3, with TRBD2 matching 7 bases. Trimming removed 4 bases from V and 4 bases from J; junction bases left unmatched: 15. CDR3 size: 17 residues. Per the germline V gene, CDR1 is SGHRS and CDR2 is YFSETQ. DNA for the CDR3: TGCGCCAGCAGCCCAGAACCAGGACTAGTGGGGGCAGATACGCAGTATTTT. It translates to CASSPEPGLVGADTQYF.

CDR3 amino acids: CASSYDRDRVEPQHF. The CDR3 region has the DNA TGCGCCAGCAGCTACGACCGGGACAGGGTAGAGCCCCAGCATTTT. This chain uses TRBV4-1 with TRBJ1-5; 9 bases are shared with TRBD1. CDR1 is MGHRA, CDR2 YSYEKL, per germline. The CDR3 is made up of 15 amino acids. After removal of 5 bases from V and 8 bases from J, the junction contained 10 bases not matched to a gene.

V and J are TRBV6-5 and TRBJ2-2; D is unclear. The length of the CDR3 is 15 residues. V was cut by 2 bases and J by 4 bases, with 11 bases left in between. CDR1 and CDR2 from the germline V gene are MNHEY and SVGAGI. The CDR3 bases are TGTGCCAGCAGTTACGCGGAACCTTCCACCGGGGAGCTGTTTTTT. It yields the protein CASSYAEPSTGELFF.

This chain uses TRBV10-3 with TRBJ2-3; the match to TRBD1 covers 9 bases. The CDR3 has 14 residues. Germline V gives CDR1 ENHRY, CDR2 SYGVKD. V dropped 10 bases and J dropped 0; count of bases not matched to a gene: 5. The CDR3 sequence: CASAGTGSTDTQYF. The CDR3 nucleotides read TGTGCCAGTGCCGGGACAGGGAGCACAGATACGCAGTATTTT.

The CDR3 spells CATSRDPGDYGYTF. The CDR3 region has the DNA TGTGCCACCAGCAGAGATCCGGGGGACTATGGCTACACCTTC. The chain couples TRBV15 to TRBJ1-2; tentatively, D is TRBD1 (5 bases). Germline V gene lookup returns CDR1 LNHNV and CDR2 YYDKDF (reference sequence). The CDR3 is 14 amino acids. Trimming pared 0 bases from V and 3 bases from J, leaving 8 bases between.

The rearrangement joins TRBV19 to TRBJ2-2, with D unclear. Germline V gene lookup returns CDR1 LNHDA and CDR2 SQIVND (reference sequence). The CDR3 consists of 15 residues. The V gene lost 8 bases and the J gene lost 0 bases, with 13 bases spanning the gap. CDR3 coding DNA: TGTGCCAGTTCGGAGCTTGGTGCGAACACCGGGGAGCTGTTTTTT. As protein: CASSELGANTGELFF.

The chain links TRBV11-3 to TRBJ1-1; D is uncertain. Germline CDR1 reads SGHNT; CDR2 reads YENEEA. The CDR3 spans 15 residues. The V end lost 1 base, the J end lost 6 bases, and 15 bases lay between the germline ends. CDR3 sequence reads: CASSLGGLGGSEAFF. CDR3 DNA: TGTGCCAGCAGCTTAGGTGGACTCGGAGGGTCTGAAGCTTTCTTT.

This clone was seen a few times. The chain employs TRBV7-7 and TRBJ2-5; D is possibly TRBD1 (6 bases). Per germline, CDR1 SSHAT and CDR2 FNYEAQ (reference sequence). CDR3 size: 14 residues. V was trimmed by 0 bases and J by 4 bases, leaving 9 bases between them. CDR3 protein: CASSLAYRAETQYF. The CDR3 coding sequence is TGTGCCAGCAGCTTAGCGTACAGGGCAGAGACCCAGTACTTC.

This chain links TRBV6-4 with TRBJ2-2, with TRBD1 matching 9 bases. Per germline, CDR1 MRHNA and CDR2 SNTAGT. With V trimmed by 4 bases and J by 2 bases, 5 bases remained unmatched. The CDR3 is made up of 16 amino acids. CDR3 sequence (DNA): TGTGCCAGCAGTGCTCGGACAGGGGTTAACACCGGGGAGCTGTTTTTT. It is translated as CASSARTGVNTGELFF.

A few counts support this clone. The V call is TRBV5-1, the J call TRBJ1-1; tentatively, D is TRBD1 (5 bases). Between the trimmed V and J ends, which lost 2 bases and 5 bases, there was a span of 10 bases. CDR3 size: 13 residues. Germline CDR1 reads SGHRS; CDR2 reads YFSETQ. The CDR3 bases are TGCGCCAGCAGCTTTGGGGGGAGGACTGAAGCTTTCTTT. Translated: CASSFGGRTEAFF.

J is TRBJ2-7 and V is TRBV5-1; D ambiguous. The V end was cut by 0 bases, the J end by 4 bases, with 14 bases between. Germline loops: CDR1 SGHRS, CDR2 YFSETQ. The CDR3 is 15 residues long. The CDR3 DNA reads TGCGCCAGCAGCTTGGCCATTGGGGTGCGGTACGAGCAGTACTTC. Its translation: CASSLAIGVRYEQYF.

The chain joins TRBV11-3 to TRBJ2-2; unclear D gene. The CDR3 spans 12 residues. Germline V CDR1 and CDR2: SGHNT, YENEEA. Between the trimmed V and J ends, which lost 4 bases and 7 bases, there was a span of 7 bases. CDR3 in amino acids: CASSYSHGELFF. The DNA for the CDR3 is TGTGCCAGCAGCTACAGTCACGGGGAGCTGTTTTTT.

This CDR3 is CASSESTGGYEQYF. CDR3 DNA: TGTGCCAGCAGTGAATCGACAGGAGGATACGAGCAGTACTTC. This rearrangement joins TRBV2 to TRBJ2-7; perhaps TRBD1 as D (6 bases). Germline V lookup: CDR1 SNHLY, CDR2 FYNNEI. The CDR3 is 14 residues long. Trimming cost V 2 bases and J 4 bases, with 12 bases left between them.

The chain employs TRBV7-8 and TRBJ1-4; tentative D call: TRBD1 (5 bases). Germline CDR1 and CDR2: SGHVS and FQNEAQ. The CDR3 length is 19 residues. V lost 5 bases and J lost 1, with 23 bases in between. The CDR3 loop reads CASSPGTAHPLGTNEKLFF. The CDR3 region has the DNA TGTGCCAGCAGCCCCGGGACCGCACACCCCCTTGGAACTAATGAAAAACTGTTTTTT. Full variable domain (remainder filled in from reference TRBV7-8 and TRBJ1-4): GAGVSQSPRYKVAKRGQDVALRCDPISGHVSLFWYQQALGQGPEFLTYFQNEAQLDKSGLPSDRFFAERPEGSVSTLKIQRTQQEDSAVYLCASSPGTAHPLGTNEKLFFGSGTQLSVL.

The gene calls are TRBV10-3 and TRBJ2-5; 11 bases are a match to TRBD2. CDR3 length: 15 residues. The junction had 4 bases not matched to a gene; V was cut back by 4 bases and J by 3 bases. The germline gives CDR1 ENHRY, CDR2 SYGVKD. CDR3 nucleotides: TGTGCCATCAGTGGGGGACTAGCGGTCGAAGAGACCCAGTACTTC. This translates into CAISGGLAVEETQYF.